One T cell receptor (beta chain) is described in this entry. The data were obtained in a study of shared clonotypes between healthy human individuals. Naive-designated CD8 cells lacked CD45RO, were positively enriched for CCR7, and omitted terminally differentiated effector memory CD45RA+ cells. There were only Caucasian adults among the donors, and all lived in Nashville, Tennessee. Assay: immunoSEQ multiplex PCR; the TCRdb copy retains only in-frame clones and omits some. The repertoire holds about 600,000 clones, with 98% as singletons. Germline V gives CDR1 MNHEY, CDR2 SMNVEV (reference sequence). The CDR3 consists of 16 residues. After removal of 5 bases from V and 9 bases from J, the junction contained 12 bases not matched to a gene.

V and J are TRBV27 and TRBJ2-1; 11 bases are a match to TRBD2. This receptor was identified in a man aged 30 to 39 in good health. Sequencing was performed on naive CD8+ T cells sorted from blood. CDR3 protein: CASSPRLAGSVSEQFF. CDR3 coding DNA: TGTGCCAGCAGTCCAAGACTAGCGGGATCTGTAAGTGAGCAGTTCTTC.